The 14 T cell receptor beta chains below all came from one sample that was sequenced in a study of T cells in Graves' hyperthyroidism and ophthalmopathy. The CDR3 regions of TCR beta were amplified from RNA transcripts. The primer set for the first-round RT-PCR of the TCR CDR3 was HTBI. MiXCR, applied by TCRdb to the multiplex PCR reads, yields one record per CDR3 protein. The profile shows about 420,000 distinct CDR3 sequences, roughly 14% of them singletons. Input material: blood. The origin of the receptors is a woman younger than 35 with Graves' hyperthyroidism.

In its sample, this clonotype was seen many times. The genes are TRBV7-2 and TRBJ2-4, with D unresolved. The CDR3 length is 11 residues. With 1 base removed from V and 8 bases from J, the gap between germline ends came to 3 bases. Germline CDR1 and CDR2: SGHTA and FQGNSA. CDR3 nucleotide sequence: TGTGCCAGCAGCTTAGACCACATTCAGTACTTC. It is translated as CASSLDHIQYF. Based on the CDR3 plus reference TRBV7-2 and TRBJ2-4, the full variable domain is GAGVSQSPSNKVTEKGKDVELRCDPISGHTALYWYRQSLGQGLEFLIYFQGNSAPDKSGLPSDRFSAERTGGSVSTLTIQRTQQEDSAVYLCASSLDHIQYFGAGTRLSVL.

This chain links TRBV7-9 with TRBJ2-7; a weak D match, TRBD2 (6 bases). The ends were cut back, 4 bases at V and 3 bases at J, with 13 bases in the middle. The CDR3 has 14 residues. Germline V CDR1 and CDR2: SEHNR, FQNEAQ (reference sequence). The CDR3 DNA follows: TGTGCCAGCAGCTGGGTAGGCGGGGACTACGAGCAGTACTTC. Amino acid sequence: CASSWVGGDYEQYF.

This clonotype was observed at least ten times. This chain links TRBV6-1 with TRBJ2-1; tentatively, D is TRBD1 or TRBD2 (5 bases each). The CDR3 sequence is 14 residues long. Germline CDR1 reads MNHNS; CDR2 reads SASEGT. V lost 10 bases to trimming and J lost 7 bases, with 20 bases between them. In DNA, the CDR3 is TGTGCCACCTCCAAGGGGCCAGAGGGAAATGAGCAGTTCTTC. It translates to CATSKGPEGNEQFF.

This clonotype was detected ten times or more. The chain has TRBV11-2 and TRBJ2-1; D call uncertain. V lost 2 bases, J lost 7 bases, and 3 bases lay in between. The germline CDR1 and CDR2 sequences are SGHAT and FQNNGV. CDR3 size: 11 residues. CDR3 DNA sequence: TGTGCCAGCAGCTTACAAAATGAGCAGTTCTTC. Residues: CASSLQNEQFF.

The table lists this clonotype with many counts. CDR3 DNA sequence: TGTGCCAGCAGTTCTAGAACAGGGGGGAGTTACAATGAGCAGTTCTTC. It is translated as CASSSRTGGSYNEQFF. The chain combines TRBV28 with TRBJ2-1, with 8 bases matching TRBD1. The germline V gene encodes CDR1 MDHEN and CDR2 SYDVKM. V trimming: 4 bases; J trimming: 4 bases; junction bases outside the gene matches: 9. The CDR3 loop spans 16 amino acids.

This chain uses TRBV27 with TRBJ1-1, with D unresolved. CDR3 length: 14 amino acids. CDR1 is MNHEY and CDR2 is SMNVEV in the germline V gene (reference sequence). V was trimmed by 7 bases and J by 4 bases, leaving 16 bases between them. CDR3 in amino acids: CASTRTGLRTEAFF. The CDR3 nucleotides read TGTGCCAGCACCCGCACCGGTCTTCGCACTGAAGCTTTCTTT.

This clonotype was detected ten times or more. V usage is TRBV11-2 and J usage is TRBJ2-7; maybe TRBD2 (5 bases). Trimming removed 4 bases from V and 6 bases from J, with 22 bases in between. This CDR3 comprises 16 residues. Germline V gives CDR1 SGHAT, CDR2 FQNNGV. CDR3 bases: TGTGCCAGCAGCTCACTAGTAGCATTAAGGTTTGGCGAGCAGTACTTC. Translation gives CASSSLVALRFGEQYF.

This clonotype was recorded at least ten times. The chain uses TRBV6-1 and TRBJ2-7; 7 bases line up with TRBD2. The CDR3 totals 14 residues. CDR1 MNHNS and CDR2 SASEGT come from the germline V gene. V lost 5 bases to trimming and J lost 2 bases; unmatched junction nucleotides: 6. The CDR3 sequence is CASSPGTTTYEQYF. DNA for the CDR3: TGTGCCAGCAGTCCCGGGACTACAACCTACGAGCAGTACTTC.

This clonotype was observed at least ten times. The chain joins TRBV27 to TRBJ1-5; D is unclear. Germline assignment: CDR1 MNHEY and CDR2 SMNVEV (reference sequence). The CDR3 consists of 13 residues. V gave up 3 bases and J gave up 7 bases, with 10 bases separating them. CDR3 sequence (DNA): TGTGCCAGCAGTTTCACGGGAGGGCAGCCCCAGCATTTT. This codes for CASSFTGGQPQHF.

The table lists this clonotype with many counts. V is TRBV6-2 or TRBV6-3 and J is TRBJ2-1; 7 nucleotides agree with TRBD2. Germline V lookup: CDR1 MNHEY, CDR2 SVGEGT. The CDR3 contains 14 residues. V trimming: 6 bases; J trimming: 5 bases; junction bases outside the gene matches: 7. Here the CDR3 DNA reads TGTGCCAGCAGACCTAGCGGATCCCACAATGAGCAGTTCTTC. Translating it yields CASRPSGSHNEQFF.

This clonotype was picked up many times. The gene calls are TRBV11-2 and TRBJ2-7; TRBD2 agrees at 7 bases. The CDR3 consists of 17 residues. From germline, CDR1 is SGHAT and CDR2 FQNNGV. V lost 5 bases and J lost 3; bases outside the gene matches: 16. The CDR3: CASSLIPEASGLYEQYF. Written as DNA, the CDR3 is TGTGCCAGCAGCCTAATCCCGGAGGCTAGCGGACTCTACGAGCAGTACTTC.

On this clonotype itself: One base away lies a much larger clone, so this may be a sequencing read error. The J gene is TRBJ2-5, the V gene TRBV27; D might be TRBD1 or TRBD2, each matching 5 bases. This CDR3 is 15 amino acids long. CDR1 and CDR2 from the germline V gene are MNHEY and SMNVEV (reference sequence). V shed 1 base and J shed 4 bases, with 13 bases lying between them. The CDR3 loop is CASSLLGEPGETQYF. CDR3 nucleotides: TGTGCCAGCAGTTTATTAGGGGAGCCGGGAGAGACCCAGTACTTC.

This clonotype was detected ten times or more. The V and J genes are TRBV2 and TRBJ1-2, with TRBD1 as a possible D gene (6 bases). The CDR3 sequence is 14 residues long. CDR1 is SNHLY, CDR2 FYNNEI, per germline. Between the trimmed V and J ends, which lost 7 bases and 5 bases, there was a span of 17 bases. Here the CDR3 reads CASTRGPPEYGYTF. The CDR3 DNA sequence: TGTGCCAGCACCAGGGGCCCTCCTGAGTATGGCTACACCTTC.

At least ten counts were recorded for this clonotype. The J gene is TRBJ2-7, the V gene TRBV3-1, with D possibly being TRBD2 (5 bases). V was trimmed by 4 bases and J by 1 base, leaving 8 bases between them. This CDR3 spans 13 amino acids. CDR1 is LGHDT and CDR2 is YNNKEL in the germline V gene (reference sequence). The CDR3: CASSREISYEQYF. The CDR3 nucleotides read TGTGCCAGCAGCCGGGAGATTTCCTACGAGCAGTACTTC.